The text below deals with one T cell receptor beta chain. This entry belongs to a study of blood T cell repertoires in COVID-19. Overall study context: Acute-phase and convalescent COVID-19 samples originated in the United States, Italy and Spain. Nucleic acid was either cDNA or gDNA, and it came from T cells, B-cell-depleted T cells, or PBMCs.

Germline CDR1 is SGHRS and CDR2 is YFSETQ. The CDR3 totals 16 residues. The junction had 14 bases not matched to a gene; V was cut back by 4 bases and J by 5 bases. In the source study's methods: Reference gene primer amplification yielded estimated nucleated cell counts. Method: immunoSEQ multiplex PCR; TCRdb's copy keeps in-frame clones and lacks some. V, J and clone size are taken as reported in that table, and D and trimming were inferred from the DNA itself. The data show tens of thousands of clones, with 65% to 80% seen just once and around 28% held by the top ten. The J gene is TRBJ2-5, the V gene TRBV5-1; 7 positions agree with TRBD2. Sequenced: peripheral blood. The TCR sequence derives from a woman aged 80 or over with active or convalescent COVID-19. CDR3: CASSLTSSGGGETQYF. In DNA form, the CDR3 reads TGCGCCAGCAGCCTGACCTCTAGCGGCGGGGGTGAGACCCAGTACTTC.